This record concerns one T cell receptor (beta chain) sequence. The CDR3 extends over 13 amino acids. Germline V gene lookup returns CDR1 MNHNY and CDR2 SVGAGI (reference sequence). V lost 5 bases and J 8 bases, leaving 13 bases between the germline ends. This sample was included in a study of OX40 agonist ivuxolimab in advanced cancers. Profiled with immunoSEQ multiplex PCR; TCRdb holds only in-frame clones, not every one. The sample has about 77,000 clones; roughly 80% are singletons. The gene calls are TRBV6-6 and TRBJ2-1, with D hard to call. The sequenced sample was CD4+ or CD8+ T cells sorted from blood, obtained in a trial of the OX40 agonist ivuxolimab. The receptor's source is an adult with an advanced solid tumor such as melanoma, head and neck, liver or kidney cancer. The CDR3 DNA is TGTGCCAGCAGTCTAGTTGTTAGGGATGAGCAGTTCTTC. Translated, it gives CASSLVVRDEQFF.